The clone carrying this T cell receptor beta chain was counted many times. No antigen is known for it. This specimen belongs to a study of T-cell reconstitution after alpha-beta-depleted transplantation in children. Unique molecular identifiers were incorporated into the prepared TCRbeta library. TCRdb independently ran MiXCR on the PCR reads; one entry per CDR3 protein. The data hold 95,000 to 150,000 distinct CDR3 sequences, with 20% to 25% observed a single time. Study-level points and caveats: Most T-cell counts and diversity one year after the transplant came from T cells that were newly produced. Some patients showed high day-60 TCRbeta diversity, which derived from surviving recipient T cells and thymic progenitors. After transplant, at about two months, alpha-beta T cells were reportedly derived from several hundred expanded graft clones.

Deletions cut 2 bases from V and 2 bases from J, with 5 bases between. The CDR3 sequence is 13 residues long. The germline gives CDR1 KGHSH, CDR2 LQKENI. This rearrangement joins TRBV18 to TRBJ2-3; tentative D call: TRBD2 (5 bases). The sample consisted of PBMCs, mostly from graft donor cells, taken 180 days after TCRalphabeta/CD19-depleted stem cell transplant. The source is a male patient under 10 years old who had a stem cell transplant for chronic granulomatous disease, so the T cells may come from the graft donor. CDR3 sequence reads: CASSPDYTDTQYF. The CDR3 DNA sequence: TGTGCCAGCTCACCAGACTACACAGATACGCAGTATTTT.